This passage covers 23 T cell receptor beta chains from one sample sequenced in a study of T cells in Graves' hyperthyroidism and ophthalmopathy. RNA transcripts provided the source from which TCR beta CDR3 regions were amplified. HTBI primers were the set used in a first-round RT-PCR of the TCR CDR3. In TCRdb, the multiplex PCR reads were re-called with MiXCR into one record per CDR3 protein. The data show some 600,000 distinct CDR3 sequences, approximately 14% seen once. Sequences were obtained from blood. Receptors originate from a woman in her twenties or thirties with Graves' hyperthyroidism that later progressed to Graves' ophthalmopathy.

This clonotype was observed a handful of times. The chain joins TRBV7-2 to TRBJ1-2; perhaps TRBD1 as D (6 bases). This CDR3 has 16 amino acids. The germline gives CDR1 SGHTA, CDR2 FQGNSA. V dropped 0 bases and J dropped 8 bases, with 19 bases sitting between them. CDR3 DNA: TGTGCCAGCAGCTTAGCGGGGGGCAACGGTGTGGACGGCTACACCTTC. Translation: CASSLAGGNGVDGYTF.

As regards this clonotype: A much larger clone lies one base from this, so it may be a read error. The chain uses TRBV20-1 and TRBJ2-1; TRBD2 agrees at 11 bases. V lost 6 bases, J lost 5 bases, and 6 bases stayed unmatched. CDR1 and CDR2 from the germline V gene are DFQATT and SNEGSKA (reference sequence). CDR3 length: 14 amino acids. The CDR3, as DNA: TGCAGTGCCCCGGGACTAGCGGAACACAATGAGCAGTTCTTC. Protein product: CSAPGLAEHNEQFF.

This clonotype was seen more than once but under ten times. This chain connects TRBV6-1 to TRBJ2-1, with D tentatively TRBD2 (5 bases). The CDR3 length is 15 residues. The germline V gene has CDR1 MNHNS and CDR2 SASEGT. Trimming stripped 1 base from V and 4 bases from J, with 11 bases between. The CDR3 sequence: CASSEEDSAYNEQFF. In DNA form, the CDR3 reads TGTGCCAGCAGTGAAGAGGATAGCGCGTACAATGAGCAGTTCTTC.

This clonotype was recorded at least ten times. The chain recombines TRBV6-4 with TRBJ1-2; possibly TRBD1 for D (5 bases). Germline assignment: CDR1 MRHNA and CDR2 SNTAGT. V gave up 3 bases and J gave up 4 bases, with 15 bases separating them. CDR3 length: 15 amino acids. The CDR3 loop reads CASSESVGQLYGYTF. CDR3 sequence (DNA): TGTGCCAGCAGTGAGTCGGTGGGGCAGCTCTATGGCTACACCTTC.

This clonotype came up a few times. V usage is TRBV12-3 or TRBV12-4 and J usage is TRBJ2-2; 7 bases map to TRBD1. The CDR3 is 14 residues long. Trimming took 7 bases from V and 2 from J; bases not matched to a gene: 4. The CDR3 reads CASNRDSNTGELFF. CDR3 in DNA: TGTGCCAGCAACCGGGACAGCAACACCGGGGAGCTGTTTTTT.

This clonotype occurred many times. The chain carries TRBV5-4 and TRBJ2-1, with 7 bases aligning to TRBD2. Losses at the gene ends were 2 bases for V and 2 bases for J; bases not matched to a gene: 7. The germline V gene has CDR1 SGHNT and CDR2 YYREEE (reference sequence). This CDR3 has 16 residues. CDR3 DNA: TGTGCCAGCAGCTTTGACCCGGCGGGAGCCTACAATGAGCAGTTCTTC. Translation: CASSFDPAGAYNEQFF. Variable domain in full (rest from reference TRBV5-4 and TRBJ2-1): ETGVTQSPTHLIKTRGQQVTLRCSSQSGHNTVSWYQQALGQGPQFIFQYYREEENGRGNFPPRFSGLQFPNYSSELNVNALELDDSALYLCASSFDPAGAYNEQFFGPGTRLTVL.

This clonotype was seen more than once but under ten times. Written as DNA, the CDR3 is TGTGCCAGCAGACGGTCAACCGTAGGCTATGGCTACACCTTC. Translated: CASRRSTVGYGYTF. The rearrangement joins TRBV5-8 to TRBJ1-2; D uncertain. From germline, CDR1 is SGHTS and CDR2 YDEGEE. Trimming took 5 bases from V and 4 from J, leaving 15 bases between them. The CDR3 contains 14 residues.

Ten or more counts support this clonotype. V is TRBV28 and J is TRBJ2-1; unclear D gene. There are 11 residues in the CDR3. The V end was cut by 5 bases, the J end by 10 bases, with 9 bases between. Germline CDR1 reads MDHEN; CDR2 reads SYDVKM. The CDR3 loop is CASSASLEQFF. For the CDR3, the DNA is TGTGCCAGCAGTGCGAGCCTCGAGCAGTTCTTC.

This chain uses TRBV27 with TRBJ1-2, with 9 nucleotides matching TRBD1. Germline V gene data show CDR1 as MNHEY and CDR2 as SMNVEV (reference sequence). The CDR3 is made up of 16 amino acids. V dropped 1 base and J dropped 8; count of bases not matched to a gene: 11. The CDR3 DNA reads TGTGCCAGCAGTTTATTCCCCCTCCGGACAGGGGACGGCTACACCTTC. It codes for CASSLFPLRTGDGYTF.

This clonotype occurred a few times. Written as DNA, the CDR3 is TGTGCCAGCAGTTACCCCGCGGGGACTAGCGGCTCCTACGAGCAGTACTTC. This encodes CASSYPAGTSGSYEQYF. V is TRBV6-2 or TRBV6-3 and J is TRBJ2-7, with 11 bases lining up with TRBD2. Germline V gives CDR1 MNHEY, CDR2 SVGEGT. V was pared by 2 bases and J by 0 bases, with 6 bases of the junction left unmatched. The CDR3 covers 17 residues.

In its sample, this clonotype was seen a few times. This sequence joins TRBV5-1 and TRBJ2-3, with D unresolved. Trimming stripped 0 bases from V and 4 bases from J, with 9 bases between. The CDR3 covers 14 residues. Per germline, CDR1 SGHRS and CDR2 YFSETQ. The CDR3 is CASSLEGNSDTQYF. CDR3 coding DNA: TGCGCCAGCAGCTTGGAGGGCAATTCAGATACGCAGTATTTT.

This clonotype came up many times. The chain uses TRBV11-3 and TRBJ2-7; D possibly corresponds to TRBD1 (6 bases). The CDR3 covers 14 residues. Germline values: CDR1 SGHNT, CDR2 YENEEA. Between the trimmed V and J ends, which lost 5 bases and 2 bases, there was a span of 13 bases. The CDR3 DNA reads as TGTGCCAGCAGCAACCGACAGGTGGCCTACGAGCAGTACTTC. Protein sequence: CASSNRQVAYEQYF.

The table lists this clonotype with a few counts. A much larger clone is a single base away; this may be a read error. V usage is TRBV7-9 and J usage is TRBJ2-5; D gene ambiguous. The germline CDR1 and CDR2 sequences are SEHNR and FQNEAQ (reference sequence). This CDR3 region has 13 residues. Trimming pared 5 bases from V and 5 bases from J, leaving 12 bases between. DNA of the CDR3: TGTGCCAGCAGCGGTCGGAACAGCGAGACCCAGTACTTC. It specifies CASSGRNSETQYF. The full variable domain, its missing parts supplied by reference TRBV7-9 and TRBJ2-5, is DTGVSQNPRHKITKRGQNVTFRCDPISEHNRLYWYRQTLGQGPEFLTYFQNEAQLEKSRLLSDRFSAERPKGSFSTLEIQRTEQGDSAMYLCASSGRNSETQYFGPGTRLLVL.

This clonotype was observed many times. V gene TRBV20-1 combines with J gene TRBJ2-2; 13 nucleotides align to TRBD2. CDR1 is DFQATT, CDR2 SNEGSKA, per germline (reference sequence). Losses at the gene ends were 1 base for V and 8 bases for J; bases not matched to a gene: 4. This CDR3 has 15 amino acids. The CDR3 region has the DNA TGCAGTGCTAGAGGGACTAGCGGGAGAGGGGGGGAGCTGTTTTTT. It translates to CSARGTSGRGGELFF.

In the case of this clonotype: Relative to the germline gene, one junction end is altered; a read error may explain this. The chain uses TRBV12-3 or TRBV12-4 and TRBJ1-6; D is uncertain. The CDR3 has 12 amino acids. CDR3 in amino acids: CAGSSRNSPLHF. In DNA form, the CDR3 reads TGTGCCGGCAGTTCCCGGAATTCACCCCTCCACTTT.

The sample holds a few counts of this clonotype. This CDR3 reads CASSATAYNEQFF. In nucleotides, the CDR3 is TGTGCCAGCAGCGCGACAGCGTACAATGAGCAGTTCTTC. The rearrangement uses TRBV9 and TRBJ2-1; tentative D call: TRBD1 (5 bases). CDR3 length equals 13 residues. V was pared by 3 bases and J by 4 bases, with 8 bases between. Germline V gene data show CDR1 as SGDLS and CDR2 as YYNGEE.

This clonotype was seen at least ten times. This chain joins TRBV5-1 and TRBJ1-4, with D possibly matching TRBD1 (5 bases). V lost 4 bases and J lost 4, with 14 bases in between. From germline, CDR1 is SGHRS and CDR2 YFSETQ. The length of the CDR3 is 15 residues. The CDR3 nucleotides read TGCGCCAGCAGCCCTGGTGATGGGGGTAATGAAAAACTGTTTTTT. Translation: CASSPGDGGNEKLFF.

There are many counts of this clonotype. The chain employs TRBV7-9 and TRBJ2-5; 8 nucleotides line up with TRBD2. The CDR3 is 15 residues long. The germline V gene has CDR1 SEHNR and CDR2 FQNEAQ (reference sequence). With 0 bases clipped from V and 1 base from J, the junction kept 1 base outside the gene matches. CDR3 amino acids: CASSLAGTSQETQYF. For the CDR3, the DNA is TGTGCCAGCAGCTTAGCAGGGACTAGCCAAGAGACCCAGTACTTC.

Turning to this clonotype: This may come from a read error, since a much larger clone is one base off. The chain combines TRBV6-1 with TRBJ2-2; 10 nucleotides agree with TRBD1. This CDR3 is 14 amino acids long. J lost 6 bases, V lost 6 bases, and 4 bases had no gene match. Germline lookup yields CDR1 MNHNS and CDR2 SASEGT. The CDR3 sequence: CASSLGTGAGELFF. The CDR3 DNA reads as TGTGCCAGCAGCCTCGGGACAGGGGCCGGGGAGCTGTTTTTT.

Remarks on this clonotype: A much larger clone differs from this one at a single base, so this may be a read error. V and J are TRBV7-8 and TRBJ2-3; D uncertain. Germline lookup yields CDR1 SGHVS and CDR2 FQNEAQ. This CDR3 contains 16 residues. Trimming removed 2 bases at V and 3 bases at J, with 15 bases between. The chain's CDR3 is CASSLRILTSTDTQYF. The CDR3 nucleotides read TGTGCCAGCAGCTTAAGGATACTAACCTCGACAGATACGCAGTATTTT.

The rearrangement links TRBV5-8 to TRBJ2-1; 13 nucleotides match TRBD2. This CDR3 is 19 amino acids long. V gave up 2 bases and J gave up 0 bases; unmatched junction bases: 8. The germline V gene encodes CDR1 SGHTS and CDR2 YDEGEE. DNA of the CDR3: TGTGCCAGCAGCTTCCCCCAACTAGCGGGAGGGCCCTCCTACAATGAGCAGTTCTTC. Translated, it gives CASSFPQLAGGPSYNEQFF.

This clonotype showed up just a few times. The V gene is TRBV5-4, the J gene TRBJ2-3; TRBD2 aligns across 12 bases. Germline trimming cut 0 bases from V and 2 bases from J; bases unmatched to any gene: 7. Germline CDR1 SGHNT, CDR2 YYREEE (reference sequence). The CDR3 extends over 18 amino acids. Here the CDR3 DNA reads TGTGCCAGCAGCTTGGGAACTGGACTAGCGGGGCCCACAGATACGCAGTATTTT. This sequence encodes CASSLGTGLAGPTDTQYF.

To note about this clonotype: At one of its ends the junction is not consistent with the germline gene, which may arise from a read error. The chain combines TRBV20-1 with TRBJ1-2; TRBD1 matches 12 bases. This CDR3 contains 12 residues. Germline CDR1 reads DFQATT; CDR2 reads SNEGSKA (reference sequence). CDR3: CSAPRDRGRWAF. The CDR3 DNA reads TGCAGTGCTCCCCGGGACAGGGGGCGTTGGGCCTTC.